This T cell receptor (beta chain) was observed in a study of molecular identifiers for immune sequencing clone quantification. Trimming removed 8 bases from V and 7 bases from J, with 15 bases in between. The CDR3 sequence is 13 residues long. Germline V CDR1 and CDR2: SEHNR, FQNEAQ (reference sequence). TCRdb recomputed calls from the PCR reads with MiXCR, one row per CDR3 protein. The table has about 630,000 distinct CDR3 sequences, about 25% seen once. Study results and limitations: Spiked Jurkat TCR RNA originating from one cell could reportedly be identified amid about a million naive cells.

Naive CD8 T cells were sorted, and the gate applied was CD8+CD4-CCR7+CD45RA+. This clonotype was counted only a few times. The antigen remains undetermined. The receptor comes from a human donor in good health. Some libraries in this study had Jurkat cell RNA spiked in. The chain uses TRBV7-9 and TRBJ2-1; maybe TRBD1 (5 bases). What was sequenced was naive CD8+ T cells from blood, with Jurkat cell RNA spiked in. Subset here: FACS-sorted CD8+CD4-CCR7+CD45RA+ naive T cells. This CDR3 is CASLQGPANEQFF. The CDR3 bases are TGTGCCAGCCTCCAGGGCCCGGCGAATGAGCAGTTCTTC.